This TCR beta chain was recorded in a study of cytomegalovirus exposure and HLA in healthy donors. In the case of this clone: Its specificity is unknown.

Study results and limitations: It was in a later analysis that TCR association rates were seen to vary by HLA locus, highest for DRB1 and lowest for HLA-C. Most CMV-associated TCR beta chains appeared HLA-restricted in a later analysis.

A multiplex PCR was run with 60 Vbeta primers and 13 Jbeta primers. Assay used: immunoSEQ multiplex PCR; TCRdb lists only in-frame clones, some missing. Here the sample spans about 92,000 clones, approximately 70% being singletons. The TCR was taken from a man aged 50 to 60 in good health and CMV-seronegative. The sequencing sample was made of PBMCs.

CDR3 bases: TGCGCCAGCAGCTTGTCTCTGGGGGGGAACACTGAAGCTTTCTTT. Encoded protein: CASSLSLGGNTEAFF. The V gene is TRBV5-1, the J gene TRBJ1-1; weak D call: TRBD1 (5 bases). The CDR3 length is 15 residues. Germline CDR1 SGHRS, CDR2 YFSETQ. V dropped 1 base and J dropped 1 base, with 11 bases sitting between them. Drawing the rest from reference TRBV5-1 and TRBJ1-1, the complete variable domain is KAGVTQTPRYLIKTRGQQVTLSCSPISGHRSVSWYQQTPGQGLQFLFEYFSETQRNKGNFPGRFSGRQFSNSRSEMNVSTLELGDSALYLCASSLSLGGNTEAFFGQGTRLTVV.